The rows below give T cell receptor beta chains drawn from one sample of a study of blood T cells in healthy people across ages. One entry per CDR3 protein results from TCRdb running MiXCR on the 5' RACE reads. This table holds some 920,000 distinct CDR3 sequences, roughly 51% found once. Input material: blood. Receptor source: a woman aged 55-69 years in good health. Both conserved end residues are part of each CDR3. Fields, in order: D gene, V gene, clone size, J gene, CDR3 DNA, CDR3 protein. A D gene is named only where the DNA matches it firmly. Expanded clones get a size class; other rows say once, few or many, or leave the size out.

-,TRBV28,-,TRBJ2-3,TGTGCCAGCACCCAACCAGTCCCAGATACGCAGTATTTT,CASTQPVPDTQYF
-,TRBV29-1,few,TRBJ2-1,TGCAGCGTTGAAGATCTGGGGTGGGGGGGCTCCGATGAGCAGTTCTTC,CSVEDLGWGGSDEQFF
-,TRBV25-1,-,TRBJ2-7,TGTGCCAGCAGTGAAATGGGCCTACTCGCCGAGCAGTACTTC,CASSEMGLLAEQYF
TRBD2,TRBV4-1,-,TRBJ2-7,TGCGCCAGCAGCCGGGGACTATTCTCCTACGAGCAGTACTTC,CASSRGLFSYEQYF
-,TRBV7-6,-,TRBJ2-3,TGTGCCAGCAGCGAAGCGGCCACAGATACGCAGTATTTT,CASSEAATDTQYF
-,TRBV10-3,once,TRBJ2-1,TGTGCCATCAGTGGGGGGCCGGGTGGGCATGAGCAGTTCTTC,CAISGGPGGHEQFF
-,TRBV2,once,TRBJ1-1,TGTGCCAGCAGTGAGGGGGAGCAGGAAGAGTACACTGAAGCTTTCTTT,CASSEGEQEEYTEAFF
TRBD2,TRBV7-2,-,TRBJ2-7,TGTGCCAGCAGCCCCCTCGGCGGGAGGACCTACGAGCAGTACTTC,CASSPLGGRTYEQYF
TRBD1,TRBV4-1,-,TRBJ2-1,TGCGCCAGCAGCTCCCGGGACAGGTACAATGAGCAGTTCTTC,CASSSRDRYNEQFF
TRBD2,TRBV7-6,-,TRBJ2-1,TGTGCCAGCAGCGGAGGGACTAGTAGGTGGAGCAATGAGCAGTTCTTC,CASSGGTSRWSNEQFF
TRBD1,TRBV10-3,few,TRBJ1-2,TGTGCCATCAGTGAGACAGGGGGCACCTATGGCTACACCTTC,CAISETGGTYGYTF
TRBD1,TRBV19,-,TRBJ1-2,TGTGCCAGTAGTAGGGGGACAGCGGTTAGATATGGCTACACCTTC,CASSRGTAVRYGYTF
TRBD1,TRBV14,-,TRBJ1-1,TGTGCCAGCAGCCAAGAAGGGGACAGGGGGCTTAGCACTGAAGCTTTCTTT,CASSQEGDRGLSTEAFF
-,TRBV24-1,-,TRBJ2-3,TGTGCCACCAGTGAAGCTCCCGAGGGACGACCCCAGTATTTT,CATSEAPEGRPQYF
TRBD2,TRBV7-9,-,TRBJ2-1,TGTGCCAGCAGCCAACCCCCGAGCACCCTAGCGGTCGACACGTACAATGAGCAGTTCTTC,CASSQPPSTLAVDTYNEQFF
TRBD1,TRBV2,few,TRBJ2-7,TGTGCCAGCATGAGATCCGGGACAGGGACTGAGCAGTACTTC,CASMRSGTGTEQYF
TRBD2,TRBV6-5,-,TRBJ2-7,TGTGCCAGCAGTTACTCGAGTAGTAGCGGGATGGAAGGCGAGCAGTACTTC,CASSYSSSSGMEGEQYF
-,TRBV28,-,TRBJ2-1,TGTGCCAGCAGCCTACAGGGTGGGAGCTCCTACAATGAGCAGTTCTTC,CASSLQGGSSYNEQFF
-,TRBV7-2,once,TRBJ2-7,TGTGCCAGCAGCTTCGAAACGGGGCGCGAGCAGTACTTC,CASSFETGREQYF
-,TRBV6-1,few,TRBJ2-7,TGTGCCAGCAGTAGACGGGACTACGAGCAGTACTTC,CASSRRDYEQYF
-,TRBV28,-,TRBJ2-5,TGTGCCAGCAGCGCTCCGGGGCCAGAGACCCAGTACTTC,CASSAPGPETQYF
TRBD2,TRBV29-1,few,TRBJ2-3,TGCAGCGTTGAAGATCCGACTAGCGGGAGAGATCCAGATACGCAGTATTTT,CSVEDPTSGRDPDTQYF
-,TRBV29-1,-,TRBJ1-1,TGCAGCGTTGATCCGGGGGCCACTGAAGCTTTCTTT,CSVDPGATEAFF
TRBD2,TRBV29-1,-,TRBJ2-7,TGCAGCGTTGACCCGGGACTAGCGGGAGGCTCCTACGAGCAGTACTTC,CSVDPGLAGGSYEQYF
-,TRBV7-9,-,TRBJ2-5,TGTGCCAGCGCTTACGGGGGAGAGACCCAGTACTTC,CASAYGGETQYF
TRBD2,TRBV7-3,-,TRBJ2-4,TGTGCCAGCAGCGTAGACGGGAGGGACATTCAGTACTTC,CASSVDGRDIQYF
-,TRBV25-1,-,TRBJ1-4,TGTGCCAGCAGCCTACAGGGAAGCGGAGAAAAACTGTTTTTT,CASSLQGSGEKLFF
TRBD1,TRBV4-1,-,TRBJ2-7,TGCGCCAGCAGCCCAGTGGGGACAGGCCCCTACGAGCAGTACTTC,CASSPVGTGPYEQYF
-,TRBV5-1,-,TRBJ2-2,TGCGCCAGCAGCCCCAGCTTCCAGAAATTAACCGGGGAGCTGTTTTTT,CASSPSFQKLTGELFF